This T cell receptor (beta chain) stems from a study of T-cell reconstitution after alpha-beta-depleted transplantation in children. Study-level points and caveats: Several patients had high TCRbeta diversity at day 60; it came from surviving recipient T cells and thymic progenitors. Among T cells one year after transplant, newly produced cells accounted for most counts and diversity. Roughly two months post-transplant, alpha-beta T cells reportedly originated from several hundred graft clones that had expanded.

This clonotype was detected a few times. The target antigen is unknown. CDR1 is SNHLY and CDR2 is FYNNEI in the germline V gene. This CDR3 has 15 residues. The V segment lost 6 bases and the J segment 5 bases; nucleotides outside the gene matches: 8. Unique molecular identifiers were used to barcode this TCRbeta library. TCRdb independently ran MiXCR on the PCR reads; one entry per CDR3 protein. Counted here are 780,000 or so distinct CDR3 sequences, roughly 15% occurring once; the ten biggest clones make up approximately 5%. Specimen: PBMCs, mostly from graft donor cells, collected 360 days after TCRalphabeta/CD19-depleted stem cell transplant. The TCR sequence derives from a male patient younger than 18 who had a stem cell transplant for acute lymphoblastic leukemia, so the T cells may come from the graft donor. This chain links TRBV2 with TRBJ1-5, with 9 bases lining up with TRBD1. The CDR3 DNA sequence: TGTGCCAGCAGAGGTCCCCGGGACAGGGATCAGCCCCAGCATTTT. It translates to CASRGPRDRDQPQHF.